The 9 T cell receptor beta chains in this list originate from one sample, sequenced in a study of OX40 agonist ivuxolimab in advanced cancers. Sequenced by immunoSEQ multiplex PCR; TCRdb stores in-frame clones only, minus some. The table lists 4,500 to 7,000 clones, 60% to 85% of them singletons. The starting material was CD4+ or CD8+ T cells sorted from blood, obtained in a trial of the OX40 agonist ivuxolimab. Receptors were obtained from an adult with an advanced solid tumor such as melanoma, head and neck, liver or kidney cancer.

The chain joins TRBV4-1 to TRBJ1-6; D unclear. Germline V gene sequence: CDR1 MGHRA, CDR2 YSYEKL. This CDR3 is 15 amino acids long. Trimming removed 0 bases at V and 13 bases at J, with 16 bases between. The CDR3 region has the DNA TGCGCCAGCAGCCAAGATTTAAGCTTCTTCGCGCCCCTCCACTTT. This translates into CASSQDLSFFAPLHF.

The CDR3: CASSEGGRSNEQFF. The CDR3 nucleotides read TGTGCCAGCAGTGAGGGCGGGAGGAGTAATGAGCAGTTCTTC. The chain employs TRBV6-4 and TRBJ2-1, with TRBD2 matching over 8 bases. Losses at the gene ends were 3 bases for V and 7 bases for J; bases not matched to a gene: 5. Germline values: CDR1 MRHNA, CDR2 SNTAGT. CDR3 length: 14 residues.

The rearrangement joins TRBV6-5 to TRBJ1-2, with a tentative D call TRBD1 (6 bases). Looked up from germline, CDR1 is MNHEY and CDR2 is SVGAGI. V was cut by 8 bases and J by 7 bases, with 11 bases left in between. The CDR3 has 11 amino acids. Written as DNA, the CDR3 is TGTGCCAGCCAAGGAGGGGGTGGCTACACCTTC. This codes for CASQGGGGYTF.

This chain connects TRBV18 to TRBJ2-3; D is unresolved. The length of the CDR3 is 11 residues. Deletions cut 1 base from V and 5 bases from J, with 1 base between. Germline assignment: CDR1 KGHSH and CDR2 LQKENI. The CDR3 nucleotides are TGTGCCAGCTCACCACGAGATACGCAGTATTTT. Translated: CASSPRDTQYF.

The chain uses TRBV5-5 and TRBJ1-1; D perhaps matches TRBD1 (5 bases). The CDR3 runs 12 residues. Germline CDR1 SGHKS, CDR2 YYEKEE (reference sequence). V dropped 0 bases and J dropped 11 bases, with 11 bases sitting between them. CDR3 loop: CASSLGGLGAFF. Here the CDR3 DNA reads TGTGCCAGCAGCTTGGGGGGCCTCGGGGCTTTCTTT. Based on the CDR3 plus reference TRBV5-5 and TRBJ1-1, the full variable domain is DAGVTQSPTHLIKTRGQQVTLRCSPISGHKSVSWYQQVLGQGPQFIFQYYEKEERGRGNFPDRFSARQFPNYSSELNVNALLLGDSALYLCASSLGGLGAFFGQGTRLTVV.

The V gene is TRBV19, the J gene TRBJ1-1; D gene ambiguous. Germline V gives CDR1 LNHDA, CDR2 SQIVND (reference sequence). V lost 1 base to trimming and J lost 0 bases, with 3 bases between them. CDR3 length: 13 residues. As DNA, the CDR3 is TGTGCCAGTAGTATAGGGGTGAACACTGAAGCTTTCTTT. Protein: CASSIGVNTEAFF.

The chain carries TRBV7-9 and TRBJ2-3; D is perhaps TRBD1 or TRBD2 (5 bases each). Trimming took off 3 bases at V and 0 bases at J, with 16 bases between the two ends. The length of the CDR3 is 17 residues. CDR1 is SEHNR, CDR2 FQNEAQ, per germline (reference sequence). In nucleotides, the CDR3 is TGTGCCAGCAGCTTGGTTGAGGGGATGTGGAGCACAGATACGCAGTATTTT. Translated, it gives CASSLVEGMWSTDTQYF.

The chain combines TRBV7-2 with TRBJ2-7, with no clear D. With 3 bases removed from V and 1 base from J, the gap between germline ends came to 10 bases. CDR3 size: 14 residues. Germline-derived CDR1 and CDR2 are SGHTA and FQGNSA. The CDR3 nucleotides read TGTGCCAGCAGCTTGAGGACGCTATCCTACGAGCAGTACTTC. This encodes CASSLRTLSYEQYF.

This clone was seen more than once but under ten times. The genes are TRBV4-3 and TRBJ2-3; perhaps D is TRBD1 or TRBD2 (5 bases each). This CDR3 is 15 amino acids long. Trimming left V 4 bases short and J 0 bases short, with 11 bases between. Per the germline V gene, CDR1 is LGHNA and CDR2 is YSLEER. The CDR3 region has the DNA TGCGCCAGCAGCCTCGGGACCGCTAGCACAGATACGCAGTATTTT. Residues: CASSLGTASTDTQYF.